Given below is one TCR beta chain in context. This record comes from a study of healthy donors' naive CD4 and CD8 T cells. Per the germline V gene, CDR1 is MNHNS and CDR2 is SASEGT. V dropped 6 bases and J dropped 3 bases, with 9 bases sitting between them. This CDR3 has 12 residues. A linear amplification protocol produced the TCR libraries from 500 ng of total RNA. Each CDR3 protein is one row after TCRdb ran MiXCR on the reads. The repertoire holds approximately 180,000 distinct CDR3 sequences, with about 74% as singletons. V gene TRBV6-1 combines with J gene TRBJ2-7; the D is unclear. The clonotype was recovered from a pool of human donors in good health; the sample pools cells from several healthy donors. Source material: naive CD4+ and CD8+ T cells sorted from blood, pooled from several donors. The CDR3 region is CASSDGVYEQYF. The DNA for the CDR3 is TGTGCCAGCAGCGACGGAGTCTACGAGCAGTACTTC.